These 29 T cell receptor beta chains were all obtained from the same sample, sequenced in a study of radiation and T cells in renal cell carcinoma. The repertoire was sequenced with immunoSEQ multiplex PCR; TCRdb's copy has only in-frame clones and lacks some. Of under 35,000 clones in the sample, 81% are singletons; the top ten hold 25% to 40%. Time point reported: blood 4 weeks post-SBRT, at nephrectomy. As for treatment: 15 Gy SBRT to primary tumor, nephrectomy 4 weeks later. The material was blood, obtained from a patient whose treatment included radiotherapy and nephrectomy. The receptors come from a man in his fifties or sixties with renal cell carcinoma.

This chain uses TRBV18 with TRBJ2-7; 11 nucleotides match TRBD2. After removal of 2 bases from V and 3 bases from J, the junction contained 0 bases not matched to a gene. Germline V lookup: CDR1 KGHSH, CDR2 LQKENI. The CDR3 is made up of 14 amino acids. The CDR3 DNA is TGTGCCAGCTCACCAGGACTAGCGGGCTACGAGCAGTACTTC. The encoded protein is CASSPGLAGYEQYF.

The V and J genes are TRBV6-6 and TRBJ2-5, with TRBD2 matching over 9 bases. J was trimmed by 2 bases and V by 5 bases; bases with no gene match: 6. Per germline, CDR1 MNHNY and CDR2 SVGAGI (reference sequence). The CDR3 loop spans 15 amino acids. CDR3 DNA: TGTGCCAGCAGTGGTAGACTAGCGGTTCAAGAGACCCAGTACTTC. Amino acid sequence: CASSGRLAVQETQYF.

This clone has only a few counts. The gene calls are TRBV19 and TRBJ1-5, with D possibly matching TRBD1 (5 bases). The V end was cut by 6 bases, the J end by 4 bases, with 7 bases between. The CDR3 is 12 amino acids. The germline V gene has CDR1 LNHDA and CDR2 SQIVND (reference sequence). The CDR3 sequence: CASSRQNQPQHF. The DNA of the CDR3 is TGTGCCAGTAGCAGACAGAATCAGCCCCAGCATTTT. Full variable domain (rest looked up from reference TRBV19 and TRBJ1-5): DGGITQSPKYLFRKEGQNVTLSCEQNLNHDAMYWYRQDPGQGLRLIYYSQIVNDFQKGDIAEGYSVSREKKESFPLTVTSAQKNPTAFYLCASSRQNQPQHFGDGTRLSIL.

CDR3 region: CASSTRGPLVEQYF. The CDR3 coding sequence is TGTGCCAGCAGCACGCGTGGCCCTCTTGTCGAGCAGTACTTC. The chain joins TRBV7-9 to TRBJ2-7; D call uncertain. The length of the CDR3 is 14 residues. Germline CDR1 is SEHNR and CDR2 is FQNEAQ (reference sequence). V was shortened by 5 bases and J by 6 bases, with 17 bases between the two germline ends.

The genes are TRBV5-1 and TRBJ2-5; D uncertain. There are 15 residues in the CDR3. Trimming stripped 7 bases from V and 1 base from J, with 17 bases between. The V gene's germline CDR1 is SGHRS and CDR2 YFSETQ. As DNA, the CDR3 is TGCGCCAGCTCCTACGCCAGACACCCCCAAGAGACCCAGTACTTC. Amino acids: CASSYARHPQETQYF.

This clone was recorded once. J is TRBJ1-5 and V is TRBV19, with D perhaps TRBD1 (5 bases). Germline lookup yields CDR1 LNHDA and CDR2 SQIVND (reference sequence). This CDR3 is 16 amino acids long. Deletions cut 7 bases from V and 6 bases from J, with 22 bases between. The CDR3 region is CASIASDRGVSQPQHF. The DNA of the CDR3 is TGTGCCAGTATCGCAAGCGACAGAGGCGTCAGTCAGCCCCAGCATTTT.

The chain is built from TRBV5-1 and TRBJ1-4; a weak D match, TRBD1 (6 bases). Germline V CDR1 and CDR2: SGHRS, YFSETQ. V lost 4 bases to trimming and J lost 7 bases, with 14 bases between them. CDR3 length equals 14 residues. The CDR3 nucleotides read TGCGCCAGCAGCGCCGGGGGCGCGATTGAAAAACTGTTTTTT. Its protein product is CASSAGGAIEKLFF.

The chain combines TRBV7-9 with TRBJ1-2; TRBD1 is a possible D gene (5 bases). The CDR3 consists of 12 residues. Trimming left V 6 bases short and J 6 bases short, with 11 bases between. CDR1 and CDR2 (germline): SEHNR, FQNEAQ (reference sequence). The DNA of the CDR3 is TGTGCCAGCAGTCAGGGTTTAGATGGCTACACCTTC. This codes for CASSQGLDGYTF.

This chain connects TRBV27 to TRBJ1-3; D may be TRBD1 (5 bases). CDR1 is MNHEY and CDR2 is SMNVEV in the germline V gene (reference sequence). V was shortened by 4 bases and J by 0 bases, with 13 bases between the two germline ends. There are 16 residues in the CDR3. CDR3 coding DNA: TGTGCCAGCAGTTCCAGGGTTGAGCTCTCTGGAAACACCATATATTTT. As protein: CASSSRVELSGNTIYF.

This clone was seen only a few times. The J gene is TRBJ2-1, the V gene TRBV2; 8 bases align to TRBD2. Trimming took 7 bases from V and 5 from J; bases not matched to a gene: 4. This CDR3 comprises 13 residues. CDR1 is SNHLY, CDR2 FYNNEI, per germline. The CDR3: CASKRELDNEQFF. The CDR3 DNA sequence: TGTGCCAGCAAGCGGGAGCTAGACAATGAGCAGTTCTTC.

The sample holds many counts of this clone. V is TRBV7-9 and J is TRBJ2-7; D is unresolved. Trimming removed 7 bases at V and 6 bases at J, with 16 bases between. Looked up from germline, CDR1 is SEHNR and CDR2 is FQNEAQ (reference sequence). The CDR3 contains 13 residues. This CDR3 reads CASTLQDSAEQYF. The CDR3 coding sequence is TGTGCCAGCACCCTTCAAGATTCAGCCGAGCAGTACTTC. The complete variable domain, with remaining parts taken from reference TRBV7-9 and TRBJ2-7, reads DTGVSQNPRHKITKRGQNVTFRCDPISEHNRLYWYRQTLGQGPEFLTYFQNEAQLEKSRLLSDRFSAERPKGSFSTLEIQRTEQGDSAMYLCASTLQDSAEQYFGPGTRLTVT.

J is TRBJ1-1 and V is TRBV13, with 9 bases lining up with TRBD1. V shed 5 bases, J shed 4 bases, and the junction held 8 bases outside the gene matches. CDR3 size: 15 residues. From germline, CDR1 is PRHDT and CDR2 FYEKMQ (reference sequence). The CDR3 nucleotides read TGTGCCAGCAGCCCGCCCCGGGACAGGGTCACTGAAGCTTTCTTT. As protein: CASSPPRDRVTEAFF. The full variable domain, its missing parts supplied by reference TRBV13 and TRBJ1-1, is AAGVIQSPRHLIKEKRETATLKCYPIPRHDTVYWYQQGPGQDPQFLISFYEKMQSDKGSIPDRFSAQQFSDYHSELNMSSLELGDSALYFCASSPPRDRVTEAFFGQGTRLTVV.

CDR3 protein: CASSFQGANTGELFF. Written as DNA, the CDR3 is TGTGCCAGCAGTTTCCAGGGGGCGAACACCGGGGAGCTGTTTTTT. This sequence joins TRBV6-5 and TRBJ2-2; 7 positions agree with TRBD1. This CDR3 region has 15 residues. Germline CDR1 MNHEY, CDR2 SVGAGI. The V segment lost 4 bases and the J segment 0 bases; nucleotides outside the gene matches: 2.

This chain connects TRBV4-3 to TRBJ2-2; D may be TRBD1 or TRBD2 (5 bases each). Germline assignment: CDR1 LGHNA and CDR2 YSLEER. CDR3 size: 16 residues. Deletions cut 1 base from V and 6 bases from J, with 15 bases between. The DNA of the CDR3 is TGCGCCAGCAGCCAAGTTACCGGGACCCCCGCCGGGGAGCTGTTTTTT. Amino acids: CASSQVTGTPAGELFF.

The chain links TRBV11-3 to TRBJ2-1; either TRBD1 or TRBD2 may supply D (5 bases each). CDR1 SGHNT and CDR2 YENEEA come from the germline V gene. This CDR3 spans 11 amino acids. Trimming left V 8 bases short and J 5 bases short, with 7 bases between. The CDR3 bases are TGTGCCAGCGGGACGGACAATGAGCAGTTCTTC. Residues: CASGTDNEQFF.

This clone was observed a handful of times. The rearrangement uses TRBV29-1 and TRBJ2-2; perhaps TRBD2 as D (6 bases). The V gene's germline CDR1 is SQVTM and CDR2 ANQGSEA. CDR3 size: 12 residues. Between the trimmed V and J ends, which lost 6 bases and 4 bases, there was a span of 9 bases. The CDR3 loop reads CSVLALTGELFF. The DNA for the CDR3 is TGCAGCGTACTAGCTCTCACCGGGGAGCTGTTTTTT.

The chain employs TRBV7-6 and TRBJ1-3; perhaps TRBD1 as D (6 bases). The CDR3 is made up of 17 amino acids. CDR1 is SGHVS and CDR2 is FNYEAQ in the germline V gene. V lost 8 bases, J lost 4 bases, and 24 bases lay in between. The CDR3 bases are TGTGCCAGCGCCCTGAATCGGGGGGCAGGTGGAGGAAACACCATATATTTT. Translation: CASALNRGAGGGNTIYF.

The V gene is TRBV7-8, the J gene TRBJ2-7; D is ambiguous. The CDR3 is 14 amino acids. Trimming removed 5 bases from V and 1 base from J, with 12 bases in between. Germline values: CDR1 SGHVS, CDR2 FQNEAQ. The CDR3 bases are TGTGCCAGCAGCCCTACTCAACCTTCCTACGAGCAGTACTTC. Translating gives CASSPTQPSYEQYF.

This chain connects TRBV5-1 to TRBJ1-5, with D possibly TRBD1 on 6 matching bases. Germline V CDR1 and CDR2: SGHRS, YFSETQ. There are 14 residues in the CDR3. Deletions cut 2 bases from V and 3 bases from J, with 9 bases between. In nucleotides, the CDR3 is TGCGCCAGCAGCTTCACAGGGCTCAATCAGCCCCAGCATTTT. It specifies CASSFTGLNQPQHF.

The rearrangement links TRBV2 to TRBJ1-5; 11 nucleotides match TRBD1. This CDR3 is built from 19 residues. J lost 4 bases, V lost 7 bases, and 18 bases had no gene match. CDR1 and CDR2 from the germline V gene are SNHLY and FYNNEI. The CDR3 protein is CASTVESGTGGIRNQPQHF. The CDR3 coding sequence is TGTGCCAGCACAGTAGAGTCCGGGACAGGGGGAATTCGGAATCAGCCCCAGCATTTT. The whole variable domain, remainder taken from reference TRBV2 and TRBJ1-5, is EPEVTQTPSHQVTQMGQEVILRCVPISNHLYFYWYRQILGQKVEFLVSFYNNEISEKSEIFDDQFSVERPDGSNFTLKIRSTKLEDSAMYFCASTVESGTGGIRNQPQHFGDGTRLSIL.

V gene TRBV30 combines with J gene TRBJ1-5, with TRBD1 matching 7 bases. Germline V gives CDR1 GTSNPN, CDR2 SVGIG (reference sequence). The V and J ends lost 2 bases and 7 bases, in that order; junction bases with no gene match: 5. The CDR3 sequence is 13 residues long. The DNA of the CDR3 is TGTGCCTGGAGTAGACAGGGTCAGCAGCCCCAGCATTTT. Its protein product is CAWSRQGQQPQHF.

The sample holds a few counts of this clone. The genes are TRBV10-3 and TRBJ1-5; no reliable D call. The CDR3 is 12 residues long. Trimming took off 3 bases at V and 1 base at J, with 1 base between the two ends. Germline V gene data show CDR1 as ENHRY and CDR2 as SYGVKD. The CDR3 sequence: CAISDSNQPQHF. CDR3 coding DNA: TGTGCCATCAGTGACAGCAATCAGCCCCAGCATTTT.

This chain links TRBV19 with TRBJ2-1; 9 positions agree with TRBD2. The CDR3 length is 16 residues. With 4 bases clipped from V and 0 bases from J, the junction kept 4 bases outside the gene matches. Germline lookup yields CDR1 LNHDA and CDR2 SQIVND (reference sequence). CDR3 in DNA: TGTGCCAGTAGTACCCCGGGACTAGCCTCCTACAATGAGCAGTTCTTC. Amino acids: CASSTPGLASYNEQFF.

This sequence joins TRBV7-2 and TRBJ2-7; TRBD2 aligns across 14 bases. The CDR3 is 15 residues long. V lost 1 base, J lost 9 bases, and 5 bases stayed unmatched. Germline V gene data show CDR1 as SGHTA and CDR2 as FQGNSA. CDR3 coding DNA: TGTGCCAGCAGCTTAGGACTAGCGGGAGGGAAGGGGCAGTACTTC. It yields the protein CASSLGLAGGKGQYF.

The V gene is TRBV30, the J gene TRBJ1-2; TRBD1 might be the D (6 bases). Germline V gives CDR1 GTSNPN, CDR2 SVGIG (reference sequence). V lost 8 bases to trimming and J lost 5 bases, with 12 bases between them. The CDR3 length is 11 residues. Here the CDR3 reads CAKDSSYGYTF. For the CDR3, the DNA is TGTGCCAAGGACAGTTCTTATGGCTACACCTTC.

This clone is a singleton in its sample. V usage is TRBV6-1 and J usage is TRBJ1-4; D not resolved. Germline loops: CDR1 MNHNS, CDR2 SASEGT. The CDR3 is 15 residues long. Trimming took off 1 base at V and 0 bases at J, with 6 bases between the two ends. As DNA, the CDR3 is TGTGCCAGCAGTGAAGGTCATGCAACTAATGAAAAACTGTTTTTT. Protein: CASSEGHATNEKLFF.

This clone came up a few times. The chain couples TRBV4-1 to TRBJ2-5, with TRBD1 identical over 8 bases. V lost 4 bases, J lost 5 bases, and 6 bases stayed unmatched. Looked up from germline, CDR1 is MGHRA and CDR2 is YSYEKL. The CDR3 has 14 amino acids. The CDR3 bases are TGCGCCAGCAGCCCACAGGGGGGAGGTGAGACCCAGTACTTC. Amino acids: CASSPQGGGETQYF.

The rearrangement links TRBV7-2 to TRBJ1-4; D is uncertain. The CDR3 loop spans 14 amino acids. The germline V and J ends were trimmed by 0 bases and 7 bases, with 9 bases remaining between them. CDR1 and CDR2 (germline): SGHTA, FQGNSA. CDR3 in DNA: TGTGCCAGCAGCTTAGCGTACGGTGCTGAAAAACTGTTTTTT. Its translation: CASSLAYGAEKLFF.

The CDR3 protein is CASSLGLASYEQYF. DNA for the CDR3: TGTGCCAGCAGCTTGGGGCTAGCGTCCTACGAGCAGTACTTC. The chain combines TRBV5-4 with TRBJ2-7, with a possible D match to TRBD2 (6 bases). This CDR3 is 14 amino acids long. The V gene lost 0 bases and the J gene lost 1 base, with 8 bases spanning the gap. Germline CDR1 SGHNT, CDR2 YYREEE (reference sequence).